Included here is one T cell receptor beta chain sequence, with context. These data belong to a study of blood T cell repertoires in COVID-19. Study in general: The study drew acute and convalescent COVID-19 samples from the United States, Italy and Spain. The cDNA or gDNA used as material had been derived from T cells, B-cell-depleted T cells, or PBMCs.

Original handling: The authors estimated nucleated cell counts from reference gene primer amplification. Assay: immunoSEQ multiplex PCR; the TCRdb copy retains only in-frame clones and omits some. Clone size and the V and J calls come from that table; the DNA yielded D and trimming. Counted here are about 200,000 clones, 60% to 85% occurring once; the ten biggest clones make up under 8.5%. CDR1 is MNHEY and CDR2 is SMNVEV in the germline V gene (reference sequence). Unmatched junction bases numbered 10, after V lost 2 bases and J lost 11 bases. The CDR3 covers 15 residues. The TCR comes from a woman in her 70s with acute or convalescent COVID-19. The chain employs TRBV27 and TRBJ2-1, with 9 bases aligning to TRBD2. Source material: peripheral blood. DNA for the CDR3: TGTGCCAGCAGTTTAATTTATACTAGCGGGTTTAAGCAGTTCTTC. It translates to CASSLIYTSGFKQFF.